The 9 T cell receptor beta chains below come from one sample, sequenced in a study of T cell responses to AZD1222 COVID-19 vaccine. Repertoires were generated with immunoSEQ multiplex PCR, while TCRdb's copy carries only in-frame clones and drops some. This sample carries about 120,000 clones, around 91% of them seen once, and the ten largest clones take approximately 1.7%. This material consisted of peripheral blood, taken on day 0 of AZD1222 vaccination. The source is an adult in good health.

V and J are TRBV5-6 and TRBJ2-7, with 9 bases that match TRBD1. Germline V lookup: CDR1 SGHDT, CDR2 YYEEEE. The CDR3 covers 16 residues. V shed 5 bases, J shed 3 bases, and the junction held 12 bases outside the gene matches. The CDR3 protein is CASREQGAVQSYEQYF. DNA of the CDR3: TGTGCCAGCAGGGAACAGGGGGCTGTACAGAGCTACGAGCAGTACTTC.

The chain recombines TRBV6-4 with TRBJ2-3, with 12 bases fitting TRBD2. Germline V gene lookup returns CDR1 MRHNA and CDR2 SNTAGT. This CDR3 region has 16 residues. With V trimmed by 7 bases and J by 6 bases, 11 bases remained unmatched. CDR3 DNA sequence: TGTGCCAGCACTGCCGGACTAGCGGGGTTTTTGGATACGCAGTATTTT. This encodes CASTAGLAGFLDTQYF.

The CDR3 coding sequence is TGTGCCAGCAGCTTAGATGTCGGGCCGCAAGAGACCCAGTACTTC. Translated: CASSLDVGPQETQYF. The V call is TRBV11-3, the J call TRBJ2-5; D uncertain. This CDR3 contains 15 residues. CDR1 and CDR2 (germline): SGHNT, YENEEA. The V and J ends lost 0 bases and 2 bases respectively, with 10 bases between them.

This clone has a handful of counts. This CDR3 reads CASSRRTGFAGTEAFF. CDR3 sequence (DNA): TGTGCCAGCAGTCGGAGGACAGGGTTCGCGGGCACTGAAGCTTTCTTT. The chain has TRBV27 and TRBJ1-1; TRBD1 agrees at 8 bases. Germline-derived CDR1 and CDR2 are MNHEY and SMNVEV (reference sequence). This CDR3 is built from 16 residues. With 5 bases clipped from V and 4 bases from J, the junction kept 12 bases outside the gene matches.

V is TRBV9 and J is TRBJ2-1, with 16 bases fitting TRBD2. The CDR3 extends over 20 amino acids. Germline V lookup: CDR1 SGDLS, CDR2 YYNGEE. The J segment lost 5 bases and the V segment lost 0 bases, leaving 11 bases of the junction unmatched. In DNA form, the CDR3 reads TGTGCCAGCAGCGTAGGCCCGGGGACTAGCGGGGGGGTTCACGACAATGAGCAGTTCTTC. Its protein product is CASSVGPGTSGGVHDNEQFF.

The chain has TRBV6-5 and TRBJ2-4; perhaps TRBD2 as D (6 bases). Germline CDR1 is MNHEY and CDR2 is SVGAGI. V lost 0 bases, J lost 8 bases, and 14 bases lay in between. The CDR3 extends over 15 amino acids. CDR3 residues: CASSYSMSGRYIQYF. The DNA for the CDR3 is TGTGCCAGCAGTTACTCGATGTCAGGGAGGTACATTCAGTACTTC.

The CDR3 DNA reads TGTGCCAGCAGCGAAAATGACAGGGTCGGAAACACCATATATTTT. This codes for CASSENDRVGNTIYF. The chain has TRBV5-4 and TRBJ1-3; 7 nucleotides line up with TRBD1. Trimming cost V 4 bases and J 4 bases; bases outside gene matches: 8. The CDR3 is 15 residues long. Germline-derived CDR1 and CDR2 are SGHNT and YYREEE (reference sequence).

The chain has TRBV5-1 and TRBJ2-2; 8 bases align to TRBD2. From germline, CDR1 is SGHRS and CDR2 YFSETQ. Trimming took 4 bases from V and 6 from J; bases not matched to a gene: 14. The CDR3 runs 17 residues. The CDR3 reads CASSAQLAAPSAGELFF. Written as DNA, the CDR3 is TGCGCCAGCAGCGCACAACTAGCGGCCCCGTCCGCCGGGGAGCTGTTTTTT. Filled out from reference TRBV5-1 and TRBJ2-2, the complete variable domain reads KAGVTQTPRYLIKTRGQQVTLSCSPISGHRSVSWYQQTPGQGLQFLFEYFSETQRNKGNFPGRFSGRQFSNSRSEMNVSTLELGDSALYLCASSAQLAAPSAGELFFGEGSRLTVL.

The chain has TRBV6-2 or TRBV6-3 and TRBJ2-7; TRBD2 matches 11 bases. The length of the CDR3 is 19 residues. CDR1 is MNHEY, CDR2 SVGEGT, per germline. Trimming took 4 bases from V and 6 from J; bases not matched to a gene: 20. The CDR3 DNA is TGTGCCAGCAGTTGCGACAAACCGGGACTAGCGGCCTTAGGTTGCGAGCAGTACGTC. It encodes CASSCDKPGLAALGCEQYV.